The next 30 T cell receptor beta chains were all read from a single sample in a study of human T cells and chemical hapten exposure. One entry per CDR3 protein, called by TCRdb with MiXCR from the RACE reads. The sample has approximately 160,000 distinct CDR3 sequences; about a quarter are singletons. Regarding time point: patch test 3, about 24 weeks after DPC sensitization. Treatment denoted: therapeutic diphenylcyclopropenone sensitization with weekly scalp DPC. Sequenced here: whole blood, sampled in connection with sensitization to the hapten diphenylcyclopropenone (DPC). These TCRs come from a woman between 18 and 29 years old with alopecia areata. Some clones in this sample may be carry-over from other donors' samples.

The sample holds one count of this clonotype. The CDR3 spells CASSHRAGGSTGEQFF. The CDR3 nucleotides read TGCGCCAGCAGCCACCGAGCGGGGGGGTCTACGGGTGAGCAGTTCTTC. The J gene is TRBJ2-1, the V gene TRBV4-1; 10 bases are shared with TRBD2. The germline CDR1 and CDR2 sequences are MGHRA and YSYEKL. Germline trimming cut 3 bases from V and 9 bases from J; bases unmatched to any gene: 11. The CDR3 sequence is 16 residues long.

The rearrangement links TRBV15 to TRBJ2-5; no definite D call. Trimming removed 0 bases at V and 5 bases at J, with 13 bases between. CDR1 is LNHNV, CDR2 YYDKDF, per germline (reference sequence). The CDR3 extends over 15 amino acids. Here the CDR3 reads CATSRDGPAMETQYF. The CDR3 DNA is TGTGCCACCAGCAGAGACGGGCCAGCGATGGAGACCCAGTACTTC.

This clonotype has only a few counts. The rearrangement joins TRBV14 to TRBJ1-4; D ambiguous. V was clipped by 2 bases and J by 5 bases, with 9 bases between them. Germline V gene lookup returns CDR1 SGHDN and CDR2 FVKESK. This CDR3 is 14 amino acids long. CDR3 sequence: CASSQYLQNEKLFF. CDR3 sequence (DNA): TGTGCCAGCAGCCAATATCTCCAGAATGAAAAACTGTTTTTT.

The J gene is TRBJ2-2, the V gene TRBV9, with a tentative D call TRBD2 (5 bases). Germline V CDR1 and CDR2: SGDLS, YYNGEE. This CDR3 region has 15 residues. Trimming left V 2 bases short and J 3 bases short, with 11 bases between. The CDR3 region is CASSVGRDYTGELFF. Here the CDR3 DNA reads TGTGCCAGCAGCGTTGGACGGGATTACACCGGGGAGCTGTTTTTT. The variable domain in full, with the rest retrieved from reference TRBV9 and TRBJ2-2, is DSGVTQTPKHLITATGQRVTLRCSPRSGDLSVYWYQQSLDQGLQFLIQYYNGEERAKGNILERFSAQQFPDLHSELNLSSLELGDSALYFCASSVGRDYTGELFFGEGSRLTVL.

The chain couples TRBV6-5 to TRBJ2-7, with D hard to call. V was trimmed by 6 bases and J by 0 bases, leaving 12 bases between them. Germline V gene data show CDR1 as MNHEY and CDR2 as SVGAGI. The CDR3 loop spans 14 amino acids. CDR3 in amino acids: CASSHGRSSYEQYF. The CDR3 nucleotides are TGTGCCAGCAGCCACGGACGGAGCTCCTACGAGCAGTACTTC.

A few counts support this clonotype. The V call is TRBV29-1, the J call TRBJ2-3; 10 bases align to TRBD1. The germline gives CDR1 SQVTM, CDR2 ANQGSEA. The trim removed 6 bases at V and 5 bases at J, leaving 5 bases unmatched. The CDR3 loop spans 13 amino acids. Here the CDR3 reads CSVADRGEDTQYF. The CDR3 DNA reads TGCAGCGTGGCGGACAGGGGGGAAGATACGCAGTATTTT.

This clonotype was picked up a small number of times. This chain connects TRBV20-1 to TRBJ1-1; D not resolved. V lost 3 bases, J lost 1 base, and 12 bases lay in between. This CDR3 comprises 14 residues. The germline V gene has CDR1 DFQATT and CDR2 SNEGSKA (reference sequence). The CDR3 region is CSARSLAGNTEAFF. The CDR3 region has the DNA TGCAGTGCTAGGTCCTTAGCAGGGAACACTGAAGCTTTCTTT.

A remark on this clonotype: In this CDR3 the conserved last residue, phenylalanine or tryptophan, is missing, so a read error is likely. V is TRBV9 and J is TRBJ2-3, with 7 positions matching TRBD2. Per germline, CDR1 SGDLS and CDR2 YYNGEE. CDR3 length: 14 amino acids. The V gene end was trimmed by 3 bases and the J gene end by 8 bases; junction bases not matched to a gene: 9. The CDR3 coding sequence is TGTGCCAGCAGCGGCAGCGGGGCGGTGGCTACGCAGTATCTT. It yields the protein CASSGSGAVATQYL.

The CDR3 sequence: CASSLGSIGYTF. The CDR3 nucleotides read TGCGCCAGCAGCTTGGGCTCCATTGGCTACACCTTC. V is TRBV5-1 and J is TRBJ1-2, with D hard to call. This CDR3 is built from 12 residues. Germline V gene lookup returns CDR1 SGHRS and CDR2 YFSETQ. Between the trimmed V and J ends, which lost 0 bases and 7 bases, there was a span of 7 bases.

V is TRBV20-1 and J is TRBJ2-3; D is ambiguous. Per germline, CDR1 DFQATT and CDR2 SNEGSKA (reference sequence). V was trimmed by 1 base and J by 8 bases, leaving 7 bases between them. The CDR3 is 11 residues long. The CDR3 DNA sequence: TGCAGTGCTAGAGGGCCAGGTACGCAGTATTTT. Its translation is CSARGPGTQYF.

This clonotype was counted a few times. V and J are TRBV4-1 and TRBJ2-7; 14 bases map to TRBD2. This CDR3 contains 16 residues. J gave up 7 bases and V 4 bases, and 9 bases lay outside the gene matches. Germline CDR1 MGHRA, CDR2 YSYEKL. The CDR3 protein is CASSLGLAGESGEQYF. CDR3 in DNA: TGCGCCAGCAGCCTGGGACTAGCGGGGGAGTCAGGGGAGCAGTACTTC.

This clonotype was recorded once. J is TRBJ2-2 and V is TRBV6-2 or TRBV6-3; possibly TRBD1 for D (6 bases). Trimming removed 2 bases at V and 6 bases at J, with 10 bases between. The CDR3 sequence is 14 residues long. CDR1 is MNHEY and CDR2 is SVGEGT in the germline V gene. As DNA, the CDR3 is TGTGCCAGCAGTTACCCAAGGACAGCCGGGGAGCTGTTTTTT. Its protein product is CASSYPRTAGELFF.

This chain joins TRBV4-2 and TRBJ1-5; perhaps TRBD1 as D (5 bases). Germline V gives CDR1 LGHNA, CDR2 YNFKEQ. This CDR3 is 15 amino acids long. Between the trimmed V and J ends, which lost 0 bases and 9 bases, there was a span of 15 bases. The CDR3 here is CASSQDRDSSRPQHF. The CDR3 nucleotides are TGTGCCAGCAGCCAAGACCGGGACTCTTCTCGGCCCCAGCATTTT.

The J gene is TRBJ1-1, the V gene TRBV20-1; TRBD1 matches 7 bases. Germline-derived CDR1 and CDR2 are DFQATT and SNEGSKA (reference sequence). V shed 6 bases, J shed 4 bases, and the junction held 8 bases outside the gene matches. The CDR3 consists of 13 residues. In DNA form, the CDR3 reads TGCAGTGCCCGGGACAGATCATTCACTGAAGCTTTCTTT. Its translation: CSARDRSFTEAFF.

V gene TRBV24-1 combines with J gene TRBJ2-1; D call uncertain. Per the germline V gene, CDR1 is KGHDR and CDR2 is SFDVKD. Trimming took off 9 bases at V and 0 bases at J, with 11 bases between the two ends. The CDR3 is made up of 14 amino acids. CDR3 region: CATGRASSYNEQFF. The CDR3 nucleotides read TGTGCCACCGGAAGGGCTAGCTCCTACAATGAGCAGTTCTTC.

This clonotype was observed a few times. V is TRBV25-1 and J is TRBJ1-1, with 9 bases that match TRBD1. V shed 0 bases, J shed 4 bases, and the junction held 3 bases outside the gene matches. The CDR3 totals 15 residues. Germline values: CDR1 MGHDK, CDR2 SYGVNS. As DNA, the CDR3 is TGTGCCAGCAGTGAATACGTACAGGGGGCCACTGAAGCTTTCTTT. Translated, it gives CASSEYVQGATEAFF. The entire variable domain, with the rest obtained from reference TRBV25-1 and TRBJ1-1, is as follows: EADIYQTPRYLVIGTGKKITLECSQTMGHDKMYWYQQDPGMELHLIHYSYGVNSTEKGDLSSESTVSRIRTEHFPLTLESARPSHTSQYLCASSEYVQGATEAFFGQGTRLTVV.

In its sample, this clonotype was seen many times. The V gene is TRBV7-6, the J gene TRBJ1-5; D perhaps matches TRBD1 (6 bases). Germline CDR1 is SGHVS and CDR2 is FNYEAQ. The CDR3 length is 14 residues. V was shortened by 5 bases and J by 1 base, with 9 bases between the two germline ends. The CDR3 spells CASSRTGSNQPQHF. The CDR3 nucleotides read TGTGCCAGCAGCCGAACAGGGAGCAATCAGCCCCAGCATTTT. Using reference TRBV7-6 and TRBJ1-5 for the parts outside the CDR3, the full variable domain is GAGVSQSPRYKVTKRGQDVALRCDPISGHVSLYWYRQALGQGPEFLTYFNYEAQQDKSGLPNDRFSAERPEGSISTLTIQRTEQRDSAMYRCASSRTGSNQPQHFGDGTRLSIL.

This sequence joins TRBV10-3 and TRBJ2-7, with D tentatively TRBD1 (6 bases). The V gene lost 6 bases and the J gene lost 0 bases, with 9 bases spanning the gap. Germline assignment: CDR1 ENHRY and CDR2 SYGVKD. The CDR3 length is 13 residues. CDR3 nucleotides: TGTGCCATCAGGGCAGGGGACTCCTACGAGCAGTACTTC. This sequence encodes CAIRAGDSYEQYF.

The gene calls are TRBV29-1 and TRBJ2-7; D unresolved. The CDR3 runs to 11 residues. Trimming stripped 3 bases from V and 0 bases from J, with 3 bases between. Germline CDR1 is SQVTM and CDR2 is ANQGSEA. The DNA of the CDR3 is TGCAGCGTTGATATCTCCTACGAGCAGTACTTC. As protein: CSVDISYEQYF.

The CDR3 region is CASSQLELNTEAFF. The CDR3 nucleotides read TGCGCCAGCAGCCAACTAGAACTGAACACTGAAGCTTTCTTT. This chain joins TRBV4-1 and TRBJ1-1; no reliable D call. Deletions cut 2 bases from V and 0 bases from J, with 7 bases between. The CDR3 loop spans 14 amino acids. Germline V gene lookup returns CDR1 MGHRA and CDR2 YSYEKL.

The sample holds a few counts of this clonotype. This chain joins TRBV6-2 or TRBV6-3 and TRBJ2-5; D is possibly TRBD1 (6 bases). In germline, CDR1 is MNHEY, CDR2 SVGEGT. The CDR3 has 13 amino acids. V was trimmed by 7 bases and J by 1 base, leaving 10 bases between them. DNA of the CDR3: TGTGCCAGCAACGGACAGTCCCAAGAGACCCAGTACTTC. Translation gives CASNGQSQETQYF.

This clonotype was picked up a small number of times. The chain combines TRBV27 with TRBJ1-1, with a tentative D call TRBD1 (6 bases). The CDR3 has 14 residues. The V and J ends lost 5 bases and 6 bases respectively, with 16 bases between them. The germline V gene has CDR1 MNHEY and CDR2 SMNVEV (reference sequence). The CDR3 nucleotides are TGTGCCAGCAGTCCCGGGGGCGGGTTCCCTGAAGCTTTCTTT. This encodes CASSPGGGFPEAFF.

This sequence joins TRBV7-6 and TRBJ2-7, with 9 positions matching TRBD1. V was pared by 5 bases and J by 0 bases, with 5 bases of the junction left unmatched. CDR1 is SGHVS, CDR2 FNYEAQ, per germline. CDR3 length equals 15 residues. The CDR3 sequence is CASSDGQGSSYEQYF. The DNA of the CDR3 is TGTGCCAGCAGCGACGGACAGGGGAGCTCCTACGAGCAGTACTTC. The full variable domain, completed using reference TRBV7-6 and TRBJ2-7, is GAGVSQSPRYKVTKRGQDVALRCDPISGHVSLYWYRQALGQGPEFLTYFNYEAQQDKSGLPNDRFSAERPEGSISTLTIQRTEQRDSAMYRCASSDGQGSSYEQYFGPGTRLTVT.

The table lists this clonotype with a count of one. The CDR3: CASSPQGAREQYF. The CDR3 DNA sequence: TGTGCCAGCAGCCCACAAGGGGCCCGGGAGCAGTACTTC. The chain couples TRBV7-2 to TRBJ2-7, with D perhaps TRBD1 (5 bases). V lost 5 bases, J lost 7 bases, and 15 bases lay in between. In germline, CDR1 is SGHTA, CDR2 FQGNSA. This CDR3 has 13 residues.

This clonotype occurred a few times. The chain carries TRBV4-3 and TRBJ1-6, with 9 bases matching TRBD1. CDR1 and CDR2 (germline): LGHNA, YSLEER. The CDR3 extends over 15 amino acids. V gave up 1 base and J gave up 10 bases; unmatched junction bases: 5. CDR3 in amino acids: CASSQGGTGQSPLHF. The CDR3 nucleotides read TGCGCCAGCAGCCAAGGTGGGACAGGGCAGTCACCCCTCCACTTT.

The table lists this clonotype with a few counts. This chain connects TRBV29-1 to TRBJ2-7; D gene unclear. Germline V gene sequence: CDR1 SQVTM, CDR2 ANQGSEA. The CDR3 spans 11 residues. Trimming stripped 3 bases from V and 3 bases from J, with 6 bases between. The chain's CDR3 is CSVEQNYEQYF. CDR3 nucleotides: TGCAGCGTTGAGCAGAACTACGAGCAGTACTTC.

This clonotype has a handful of counts. This chain connects TRBV29-1 to TRBJ2-3; tentatively, D is TRBD1 or TRBD2 (5 bases each). Looked up from germline, CDR1 is SQVTM and CDR2 is ANQGSEA. CDR3 length: 18 residues. V lost 7 bases and J 2 bases, leaving 28 bases between the germline ends. CDR3 coding DNA: TGCAGCGCCCTATTTTGGGGCCAGGAGAGGAGGACCACAGATACGCAGTATTTT. Protein product: CSALFWGQERRTTDTQYF.

The chain is built from TRBV11-2 and TRBJ2-1, with D perhaps matching TRBD2 (5 bases). The CDR3 is 14 amino acids. Between the trimmed V and J ends, which lost 0 bases and 9 bases, there was a span of 12 bases. The germline gives CDR1 SGHAT, CDR2 FQNNGV. The CDR3 protein is CASSLDLLRGEQFF. DNA for the CDR3: TGTGCCAGCAGCTTAGACCTCCTTCGGGGTGAGCAGTTCTTC.

Regarding this clonotype: Relative to the germline gene, one junction end is altered; a read error may explain this. The V and J genes are TRBV18 and TRBJ2-1, with TRBD2 matching over 8 bases. Germline loops: CDR1 KGHSH, CDR2 LQKENI. CDR3 size: 19 residues. The CDR3 DNA sequence: TGTGTCAGCTCAAAGTACGGCACTAGCGGAGTAAACGCCAACAATGAGCAGTTCTTC. This sequence encodes CVSSKYGTSGVNANNEQFF. The variable domain in full, with the rest retrieved from reference TRBV18 and TRBJ2-1, is NAGVMQNPRHLVRRRGQEARLRCSPMKGHSHVYWYRQLPEEGLKFMVYLQKENIIDESGMPKERFSAEFPKEGPSILRIQQVVRGDSAAYFCVSSKYGTSGVNANNEQFFGPGTRLTVL.

The sample holds a few counts of this clonotype. V and J are TRBV29-1 and TRBJ2-1, with TRBD2 matching 11 bases. The V segment lost 4 bases and the J segment 8 bases; nucleotides outside the gene matches: 10. This CDR3 is 15 amino acids long. Germline V gene sequence: CDR1 SQVTM, CDR2 ANQGSEA. CDR3 in amino acids: CSVVLASGRMDEQFF. CDR3 nucleotide sequence: TGCAGCGTTGTGTTGGCTAGCGGGAGGATGGATGAGCAGTTCTTC.